This record covers a single TCR beta chain. The sample is drawn from a study of cytomegalovirus exposure and HLA in healthy donors. 13 Jbeta primers and 60 Vbeta primers were used for the PCR. Only in-frame clones appear in the TCRdb table, and some are missing; sequencing was by immunoSEQ multiplex PCR. The table shows roughly 61,000 clones, with more than 70% occurring only once. V was cut by 1 base and J by 7 bases, with 14 bases left in between. The CDR3 covers 14 residues. Germline lookup yields CDR1 KGHSH and CDR2 LQKENI. This sequence joins TRBV18 and TRBJ2-7; possible D gene TRBD1, 6 bases. This TCR derives from a male donor in good health and CMV-seronegative. The sequenced sample consisted of PBMCs. The CDR3 DNA is TGTGCCAGCTCACCACGGGACAAAACGGGGGAGCAGTACTTC. It encodes CASSPRDKTGEQYF.